The clone carrying this TCR beta chain was seen ten or more times. Its antigen is currently unknown. From germline, CDR1 is SGHTA and CDR2 FQGNSA. With 5 bases removed from V and 3 bases from J, the gap between germline ends came to 11 bases. The CDR3 consists of 13 residues. TCRbeta library preparation incorporated unique molecular identifiers. One entry per CDR3 protein results from TCRdb running MiXCR on the PCR reads. This table holds about 200,000 distinct CDR3 sequences, 6.3% found once. This sample was included in a study of T-cell reconstitution after alpha-beta-depleted transplantation in children. Study-wide points: Recipient T cells and thymic progenitors that survived gave rise to the high TCRbeta diversity observed at day 60 in some patients.

The specimen comprised PBMCs, sampled before TCRalphabeta/CD19-depleted stem cell transplant. The chain carries TRBV7-2 and TRBJ2-7; no clear D gene. The origin of this receptor is a girl under three years old with combined immunodeficiency, due to receive a stem cell transplant. The CDR3 nucleotides are TGTGCCAGCAGCCGGAAGGTGCTCTACGAGCAGTACTTC. Translation gives CASSRKVLYEQYF.